The 2 T cell receptor beta chains listed next were all sequenced from one sample in a study of T cells in Graves' hyperthyroidism and ophthalmopathy. It was RNA transcripts that yielded the amplified TCR beta CDR3 regions. First-round RT-PCR targeting the TCR CDR3 was performed with the HTBI primer set. Each CDR3 protein gets one entry after TCRdb re-called the multiplex PCR reads with MiXCR. Of 360,000 or so distinct CDR3 sequences listed, around a sixth are singletons. Material: blood. These receptors all stem from a woman between 40 and 55 years old with Graves' ophthalmopathy.

This clonotype was counted ten times or more. The chain carries TRBV7-8 and TRBJ1-1, with TRBD1 as a possible D gene (5 bases). This CDR3 is 14 amino acids long. CDR1 and CDR2 (germline): SGHVS, FQNEAQ. V dropped 8 bases and J dropped 0 bases, with 13 bases sitting between them. The CDR3 DNA reads as TGTGCCAGCTGCCTAACAGGCTTGAACACTGAAGCTTTCTTT. As protein: CASCLTGLNTEAFF.

This clonotype occurred many times. V and J are TRBV7-2 and TRBJ1-5, with a weak D call TRBD1 (6 bases). Germline loops: CDR1 SGHTA, CDR2 FQGNSA. This CDR3 spans 15 amino acids. V lost 2 bases to trimming and J lost 2 bases, with 10 bases between them. The CDR3 is CASSLTGYGNQPQHF. The CDR3 bases are TGTGCCAGCAGCTTAACAGGGTACGGCAATCAGCCCCAGCATTTT.